A selection of T cell receptor beta chains follows, all from one sample in a study of regulatory T cells in long-lasting Graves disease. TCRdb analysed the multiplex PCR reads with MiXCR anew, one entry per CDR3 protein. The sample records 400,000 to 500,000 distinct CDR3 sequences, approximately 15% being singletons. The sample was also linked to a second study, of T cells in Graves' hyperthyroidism and ophthalmopathy.

The starting material was peripheral blood mononuclear cells (PBMCs), obtained at new diagnosis, from a patient treated with antithyroid drugs. These TCRs come from a woman aged 45-65 years with Graves disease. Both conserved end residues are part of each CDR3. The D gene is left open where the match is weak. Size is omitted from some rows. Given values are once, few, many or a class for expanded clones.

TRBJ1-4	NA	16	many	TRBV6-5	CASSYRGGATNEKLFF	TGTGCCAGCAGTTACAGGGGGGGAGCAACTAATGAAAAACTGTTTTTT
TRBJ2-6	TRBD1	19	many	TRBV9	CASSPATGRYSSGANVLTF	TGTGCCAGCAGCCCAGCGACAGGGCGGTATAGCTCTGGGGCCAACGTCCTGACTTTC
TRBJ2-7	NA	14	many	TRBV10-1	CASSESGRDYEQYF	TGCGCCAGCAGTGAGTCTGGTAGAGACTACGAGCAGTACTTC
TRBJ2-5	NA	20	few	TRBV7-8	CASSLGVPASAGLWVETQYF	TGTGCCAGCAGCTTAGGGGTACCGGCTAGCGCGGGGTTGTGGGTAGAGACCCAGTACTTC
TRBJ2-2	TRBD1	16	few	TRBV11-2	CASRSRGKDHTGELFF	TGTGCCAGCCGATCCAGGGGGAAAGATCACACCGGGGAGCTGTTTTTT
TRBJ1-3	NA	15	many	TRBV2	CASSGGPSQGNTIYF	TGTGCCAGCAGTGGGGGCCCTTCACAGGGAAACACCATATATTTT
TRBJ2-3	TRBD2	17	few	TRBV20-1	CSATASGTLFSTDTQYF	TGCAGTGCCACTGCTAGCGGGACCCTTTTTAGCACAGATACGCAGTATTTT
TRBJ1-4	NA	14	NA	TRBV5-1	CASSHREVNEKLFF	TGCGCCAGCAGCCACAGGGAGGTGAATGAAAAACTGTTTTTT
TRBJ2-5	TRBD1	15	many	TRBV18	CASSRPGTGVETQYF	TGTGCCAGCTCACGGCCCGGGACAGGGGTGGAGACCCAGTACTTC
TRBJ1-2	NA	13	NA	TRBV7-2	CASSQTGIGGYTF	TGTGCCAGCAGCCAAACAGGGATCGGCGGCTACACCTTC
TRBJ2-7	NA	12	many	TRBV6-2/TRBV6-3	CASSYHDYEQYF	TGTGCCAGCAGTTACCACGACTACGAGCAGTACTTC
TRBJ2-5	TRBD2	13	many	TRBV24-1	CATTSGNEETQYF	TGTGCCACCACGAGCGGGAATGAAGAGACCCAGTACTTC
TRBJ2-7	TRBD2	15	many	TRBV29-1	CSVEGLAGGSYEQYF	TGCAGCGTTGAGGGACTAGCGGGAGGCTCCTACGAGCAGTACTTC
TRBJ1-2	TRBD1	14	few	TRBV7-3	CASSKGQGAIGYTF	TGTGCCAGCAGCAAGGGACAGGGGGCGATCGGCTACACCTTC
TRBJ1-1	TRBD1	15	many	TRBV5-1	CASSSWTGMNTEAFF	TGCGCCAGCAGCTCTTGGACAGGGATGAACACTGAAGCTTTCTTT
TRBJ2-6	NA	18	many	TRBV6-2/TRBV6-3	CASSYSGSIFSGANVLTF	TGTGCCAGCAGTTACTCAGGGTCTATCTTCTCTGGGGCCAACGTCCTGACTTTC
TRBJ2-5	NA	14	many	TRBV12-3/TRBV12-4	CASSPWGLSETQYF	TGTGCCAGCAGTCCATGGGGACTGTCAGAGACCCAGTACTTC
TRBJ2-3	NA	14	many	TRBV2	CASSDRDRTDTQYF	TGTGCCAGCAGTGACAGGGACCGCACAGATACGCAGTATTTT
TRBJ2-7	TRBD2	14	NA	TRBV19	CASAGLAGTYEQYF	TGTGCCAGTGCAGGACTAGCGGGAACATACGAGCAGTACTTC
TRBJ2-3	NA	15	many	TRBV3-1	CASSQRGVGPDTQYF	TGTGCCAGCAGCCAAAGAGGAGTCGGCCCAGATACGCAGTATTTT
TRBJ2-5	NA	17	NA	TRBV6-5	CASSYSRQGAGGETQYF	TGTGCCAGCAGTTACTCGAGGCAGGGTGCCGGGGGAGAGACCCAGTACTTC
TRBJ1-3	NA	15	few	TRBV3-1	CASSQDRSSGNTIYF	TGTGCCAGCAGCCAAGACAGGAGCTCTGGAAACACCATATATTTT
TRBJ1-4	NA	16	many	TRBV28	CASSLVVRGPNEKLFF	TGTGCCAGCAGTTTAGTTGTCAGGGGACCTAATGAAAAACTGTTTTTT
TRBJ1-3	NA	16	many	TRBV28	CASSRKGRLSGNTIYF	TGTGCCAGCAGCCGCAAAGGACGGCTCTCTGGAAACACCATATATTTT
TRBJ1-6	TRBD1	15	few	TRBV3-1	CASSQVRQGSSPLHF	TGTGCCAGCAGCCAAGTTAGACAGGGTAGTTCACCCCTCCACTTT
TRBJ1-5	TRBD1	15	many	TRBV28	CASSTGTARNQPQHF	TGTGCCAGCAGCACCGGGACAGCCCGAAATCAGCCCCAGCATTTT
TRBJ2-7	TRBD2	18	many	TRBV7-2	CASSSPSWTGTSGDEQYF	TGTGCCAGCAGCTCCCCATCTTGGACCGGGACTAGCGGCGACGAGCAGTACTTC
TRBJ2-7	TRBD2	15	few	TRBV4-2	CASSQEYPSGYEQYF	TGTGCCAGCAGCCAAGAATATCCTAGCGGCTACGAGCAGTACTTC